Listed here are 20 T cell receptor beta chains from one sample, sequenced in a study of PD-L1 blockade in urothelial cancer. TCRdb's copy holds only in-frame clones and misses some; the assay was immunoSEQ multiplex PCR. The sample holds fewer than 130,000 clones, around 85% seen once. This specimen was PBMCs, taken around atezolizumab (anti-PD-L1) treatment. The source of these receptors is a man between 50 and 59 years old with urothelial cancer.

J is TRBJ1-1 and V is TRBV7-8, with a weak D call TRBD1 (6 bases). V was trimmed by 0 bases and J by 0 bases, leaving 17 bases between them. Germline lookup yields CDR1 SGHVS and CDR2 FQNEAQ. This CDR3 is 18 amino acids long. This CDR3 is CASSLAARGQGMNTEAFF. Written as DNA, the CDR3 is TGTGCCAGCAGCTTAGCCGCCCGGGGACAAGGTATGAACACTGAAGCTTTCTTT.

The chain couples TRBV9 to TRBJ2-7, with D perhaps matching TRBD1 (5 bases). Germline loops: CDR1 SGDLS, CDR2 YYNGEE. V shed 4 bases and J shed 3 bases, with 11 bases lying between them. The CDR3 length is 13 residues. As DNA, the CDR3 is TGTGCCAGCAGCCCTCGACAGTTCTACGAGCAGTACTTC. Protein product: CASSPRQFYEQYF.

The chain is built from TRBV28 and TRBJ1-3, with TRBD1 matching 7 bases. V dropped 3 bases and J dropped 7; count of bases not matched to a gene: 6. Germline V gives CDR1 MDHEN, CDR2 SYDVKM. The CDR3 is 14 residues long. The CDR3 nucleotides are TGTGCCAGCAGTTTTATTACAGGGGCTAACACCATATATTTT. This sequence encodes CASSFITGANTIYF.

V and J are TRBV2 and TRBJ1-3; D is uncertain. V dropped 6 bases and J dropped 8 bases, with 23 bases sitting between them. CDR1 and CDR2 (germline): SNHLY, FYNNEI. The CDR3 sequence is 16 residues long. The CDR3 DNA sequence: TGTGCCAGCAGCCAGGCTTTAACGGGATCGTCGGACACCATATATTTT. This gives the protein CASSQALTGSSDTIYF.

This chain connects TRBV7-9 to TRBJ2-1; 9 bases line up with TRBD2. The CDR3 has 15 amino acids. Germline V gene lookup returns CDR1 SEHNR and CDR2 FQNEAQ (reference sequence). The V gene end was trimmed by 3 bases and the J gene end by 9 bases; junction bases not matched to a gene: 9. For the CDR3, the DNA is TGTGCCAGCAGCTTCGGGGGCGGGAGGGCCGCTGAGCAGTTCTTC. Translation gives CASSFGGGRAAEQFF.

This rearrangement joins TRBV25-1 to TRBJ2-1; 12 bases align to TRBD2. CDR3 length equals 15 residues. The V gene's germline CDR1 is MGHDK and CDR2 SYGVNS. Losses at the gene ends were 5 bases for V and 8 bases for J; bases not matched to a gene: 7. The CDR3 sequence is CASSLTSGRLDEQFF. The CDR3 nucleotides are TGTGCCAGCAGTCTTACTAGCGGGAGGTTGGATGAGCAGTTCTTC.

This chain connects TRBV5-1 to TRBJ1-3; maybe TRBD1 (5 bases). Germline V lookup: CDR1 SGHRS, CDR2 YFSETQ. V was clipped by 4 bases and J by 7 bases, with 18 bases between them. The CDR3 loop spans 15 amino acids. CDR3 coding DNA: TGCGCCAGCAGCCCGGGGGAACGGCTCAGCAACACCATATATTTT. It is translated as CASSPGERLSNTIYF.

The rearrangement uses TRBV9 and TRBJ1-6; 9 bases are shared with TRBD1. J lost 2 bases, V lost 4 bases, and 4 bases had no gene match. Germline loops: CDR1 SGDLS, CDR2 YYNGEE. There are 16 residues in the CDR3. The CDR3 spells CASSTTGGTYNSPLHF. For the CDR3, the DNA is TGTGCCAGCAGCACTACAGGGGGCACCTATAATTCACCCCTCCACTTT.

The rearrangement uses TRBV10-3 and TRBJ2-5, with D possibly TRBD1 on 6 matching bases. The CDR3 is made up of 15 amino acids. Germline V gene lookup returns CDR1 ENHRY and CDR2 SYGVKD. Trimming shortened V by 0 bases and J by 4 bases, and 12 bases separated the two germline ends. CDR3 protein: CAISESYRDGETQYF. The CDR3 bases are TGTGCCATCAGTGAGTCGTACAGGGATGGAGAGACCCAGTACTTC.

The chain carries TRBV7-9 and TRBJ1-4; 10 positions agree with TRBD1. Germline V lookup: CDR1 SEHNR, CDR2 FQNEAQ (reference sequence). V gave up 1 base and J gave up 2 bases; unmatched junction bases: 1. This CDR3 has 16 amino acids. The CDR3 DNA reads as TGTGCCAGCAGCTTAGGGGACAGGGGTACTAATGAAAAACTGTTTTTT. Residues: CASSLGDRGTNEKLFF.

CDR3 nucleotides: TGTGCCAGCACCCCATTACAGGGTCGGGGAGAGACCCAGTACTTC. Translated, it gives CASTPLQGRGETQYF. V gene TRBV6-1 combines with J gene TRBJ2-5; TRBD1 is a possible D gene (6 bases). This CDR3 comprises 15 residues. Germline CDR1 and CDR2: MNHNS and SASEGT. V was pared by 7 bases and J by 4 bases, with 19 bases between.

The V call is TRBV7-9, the J call TRBJ2-7; the D is unclear. Germline CDR1 SEHNR, CDR2 FQNEAQ (reference sequence). This CDR3 has 13 residues. The V and J ends lost 0 bases and 4 bases respectively, with 7 bases between them. The CDR3, as DNA: TGTGCCAGCAGCTTAGCCACAGAGTACGAGCAGTACTTC. Its protein product is CASSLATEYEQYF. The variable domain in full, completed from reference TRBV7-9 and TRBJ2-7, reads DTGVSQNPRHKITKRGQNVTFRCDPISEHNRLYWYRQTLGQGPEFLTYFQNEAQLEKSRLLSDRFSAERPKGSFSTLEIQRTEQGDSAMYLCASSLATEYEQYFGPGTRLTVT.

The chain employs TRBV18 and TRBJ2-2; tentatively, D is TRBD2 (6 bases). Germline CDR1 is KGHSH and CDR2 is LQKENI. The CDR3 length is 15 residues. Trimming stripped 5 bases from V and 4 bases from J, with 14 bases between. Here the CDR3 DNA reads TGTGCCAGCTCAAGAACGGCCGGGAGCACCGGGGAGCTGTTTTTT. Amino acids: CASSRTAGSTGELFF.

The chain recombines TRBV25-1 with TRBJ2-5, with 12 bases identical to TRBD2. Germline V gene lookup returns CDR1 MGHDK and CDR2 SYGVNS. This CDR3 is 18 amino acids long. J was trimmed by 5 bases and V by 3 bases; bases with no gene match: 13. The CDR3: CASSEYRPGLAGLETQYF. CDR3 in DNA: TGTGCCAGCAGTGAGTACCGACCTGGACTAGCGGGACTTGAGACCCAGTACTTC.

This chain connects TRBV7-8 to TRBJ2-7, with TRBD2 identical over 9 bases. After removal of 5 bases from V and 4 bases from J, the junction contained 12 bases not matched to a gene. Per germline, CDR1 SGHVS and CDR2 FQNEAQ. This CDR3 is built from 16 residues. The CDR3 DNA reads as TGTGCCAGCAGCCCCGTTGGTGCGGGAGGGCCTTACGAGCAGTACTTC. Amino acids: CASSPVGAGGPYEQYF.

V gene TRBV12-5 combines with J gene TRBJ2-5; the match to TRBD2 covers 8 bases. CDR3 length equals 16 residues. The junction had 11 bases not matched to a gene; V was cut back by 5 bases and J by 3 bases. CDR1 LGHNT and CDR2 FRNRAP come from the germline V gene. In DNA form, the CDR3 reads TGTGCTAGTGGTCCTGGTATTGGCGGGAGGAAAGAGACCCAGTACTTC. This gives the protein CASGPGIGGRKETQYF. The whole variable domain, filled in from reference TRBV12-5 and TRBJ2-5, reads DARVTQTPRHKVTEMGQEVTMRCQPILGHNTVFWYRQTMMQGLELLAYFRNRAPLDDSGMPKDRFSAEMPDATLATLKIQPSEPRDSAVYFCASGPGIGGRKETQYFGPGTRLLVL.

CDR3 sequence (DNA): TGTGCCAGCTCACCTGGGACAGGATCGGACGAGCAGTACTTC. Translating gives CASSPGTGSDEQYF. The chain recombines TRBV18 with TRBJ2-7, with TRBD1 matching over 8 bases. Trimming at V came to 3 bases and at J to 5 bases, leaving 6 bases not matched to a gene. Germline-derived CDR1 and CDR2 are KGHSH and LQKENI. The length of the CDR3 is 14 residues.

The chain carries TRBV7-9 and TRBJ2-7, with 8 bases that match TRBD2. CDR1 and CDR2 from the germline V gene are SEHNR and FQNEAQ (reference sequence). This CDR3 spans 11 amino acids. The V and J ends lost 11 bases and 3 bases, in that order; junction bases with no gene match: 3. The CDR3 spells CASGGDYEQYF. CDR3 DNA: TGTGCCTCGGGAGGGGACTACGAGCAGTACTTC.

The chain joins TRBV30 to TRBJ2-3, with 8 bases fitting TRBD1. The CDR3 is 15 amino acids. Germline CDR1 GTSNPN, CDR2 SVGIG (reference sequence). V trimming: 0 bases; J trimming: 0 bases; junction bases outside the gene matches: 2. Written as DNA, the CDR3 is TGTGCCTGGAGTGTACGGGACAGGAGCACAGATACGCAGTATTTT. Translation: CAWSVRDRSTDTQYF. The variable domain in full, completed from reference TRBV30 and TRBJ2-3, reads SQTIHQWPATLVQPVGSPLSLECTVEGTSNPNLYWYRQAAGRGLQLLFYSVGIGQISSEVPQNLSASRPQDRQFILSSKKLLLSDSGFYLCAWSVRDRSTDTQYFGPGTRLTVL.

The chain employs TRBV5-1 and TRBJ2-5; TRBD1 might be the D (6 bases). Germline V gene data show CDR1 as SGHRS and CDR2 as YFSETQ. The CDR3 is made up of 14 amino acids. V lost 0 bases and J 2 bases, leaving 8 bases between the germline ends. The CDR3 spells CASSLAGQQETQYF. CDR3 nucleotides: TGCGCCAGCAGCTTGGCTGGACAGCAAGAGACCCAGTACTTC.